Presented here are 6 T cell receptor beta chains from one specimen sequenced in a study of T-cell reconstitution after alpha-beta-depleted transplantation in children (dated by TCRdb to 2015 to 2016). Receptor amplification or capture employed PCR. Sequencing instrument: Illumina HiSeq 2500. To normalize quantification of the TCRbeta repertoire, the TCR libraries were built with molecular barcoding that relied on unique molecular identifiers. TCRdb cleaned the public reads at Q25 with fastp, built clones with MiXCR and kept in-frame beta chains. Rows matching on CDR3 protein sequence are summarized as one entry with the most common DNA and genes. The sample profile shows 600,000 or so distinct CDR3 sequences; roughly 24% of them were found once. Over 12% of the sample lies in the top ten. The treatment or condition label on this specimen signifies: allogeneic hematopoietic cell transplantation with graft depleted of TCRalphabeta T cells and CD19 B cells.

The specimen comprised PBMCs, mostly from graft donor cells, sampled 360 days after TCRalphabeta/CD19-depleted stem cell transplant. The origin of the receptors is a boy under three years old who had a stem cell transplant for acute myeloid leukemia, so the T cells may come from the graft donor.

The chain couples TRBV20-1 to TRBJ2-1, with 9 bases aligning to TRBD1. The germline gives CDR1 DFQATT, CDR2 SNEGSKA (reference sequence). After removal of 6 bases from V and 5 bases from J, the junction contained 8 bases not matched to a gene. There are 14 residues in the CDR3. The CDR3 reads CSASGTGRDNEQFF. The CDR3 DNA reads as TGCAGTGCCTCCGGGACAGGGAGGGACAATGAGCAGTTCTTC.

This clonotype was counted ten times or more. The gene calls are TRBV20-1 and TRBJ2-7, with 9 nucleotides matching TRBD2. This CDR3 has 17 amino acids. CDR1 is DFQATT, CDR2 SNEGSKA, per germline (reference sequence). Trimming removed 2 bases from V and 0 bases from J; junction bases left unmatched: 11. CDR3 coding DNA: TGCAGTGCTAGAAGGGGGGGTAGCGGGGGACTCTCCTACGAGCAGTACTTC. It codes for CSARRGGSGGLSYEQYF.

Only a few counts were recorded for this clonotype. The chain's CDR3 is CASGWTSGVNEQFF. CDR3 nucleotides: TGTGCCAGCGGCTGGACTAGCGGGGTAAATGAGCAGTTCTTC. The chain carries TRBV2 and TRBJ2-1; 12 nucleotides align to TRBD2. CDR1 SNHLY and CDR2 FYNNEI come from the germline V gene. Germline trimming cut 8 bases from V and 7 bases from J; bases unmatched to any gene: 6. The CDR3 contains 14 residues. Supplemented by reference TRBV2 and TRBJ2-1, the full variable domain reads EPEVTQTPSHQVTQMGQEVILRCVPISNHLYFYWYRQILGQKVEFLVSFYNNEISEKSEIFDDQFSVERPDGSNFTLKIRSTKLEDSAMYFCASGWTSGVNEQFFGPGTRLTVL.

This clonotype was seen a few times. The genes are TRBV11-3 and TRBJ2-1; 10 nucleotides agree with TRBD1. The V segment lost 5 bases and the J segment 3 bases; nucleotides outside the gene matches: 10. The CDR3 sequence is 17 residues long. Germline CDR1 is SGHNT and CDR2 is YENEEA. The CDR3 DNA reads TGTGCCAGCAGCACCCGGGACAGGGGTCAGGACTACAATGAGCAGTTCTTC. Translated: CASSTRDRGQDYNEQFF.

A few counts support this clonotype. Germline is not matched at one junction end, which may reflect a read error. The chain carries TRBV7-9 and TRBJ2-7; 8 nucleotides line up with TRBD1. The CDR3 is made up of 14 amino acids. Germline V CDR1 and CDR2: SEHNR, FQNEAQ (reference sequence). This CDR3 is CASSLEGQVPLRSF. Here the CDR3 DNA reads TGTGCCAGCAGCCTAGAGGGACAGGTCCCCCTCCGTTCGTTC.

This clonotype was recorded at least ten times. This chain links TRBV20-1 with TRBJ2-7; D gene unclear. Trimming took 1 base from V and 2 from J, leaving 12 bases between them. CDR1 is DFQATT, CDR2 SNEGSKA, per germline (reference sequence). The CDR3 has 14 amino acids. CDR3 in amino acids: CSARGGGLAYEQYF. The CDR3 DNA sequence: TGCAGTGCTAGAGGAGGCGGCTTGGCCTACGAGCAGTACTTC.